A single sample gave rise to the 17 T cell receptor beta chains below, sequenced in a study of blood T cell repertoires in COVID-19. Clones were sequenced by immunoSEQ multiplex PCR, and TCRdb holds only the in-frame ones, with some missing. The sample consists of some 67,000 clones, 75% to 90% of them appearing once. Sequenced: peripheral blood. The receptors here all came from a man aged 50-59 years with active COVID-19.

The chain joins TRBV12-5 to TRBJ1-2, with 9 bases identical to TRBD1. The trim removed 6 bases at V and 4 bases at J, leaving 9 bases unmatched. The CDR3 has 15 residues. The germline CDR1 and CDR2 sequences are LGHNT and FRNRAP. The DNA of the CDR3 is TGTGCTAGTGGAATTGGGACAGGGTTTTTCTATGGCTACACCTTC. It translates to CASGIGTGFFYGYTF.

The V call is TRBV6-5, the J call TRBJ1-1; no reliable D call. Trimming removed 7 bases at V and 1 base at J, with 13 bases between. CDR3 length equals 14 residues. Germline V gene lookup returns CDR1 MNHEY and CDR2 SVGAGI. CDR3: CASNQYSRNTEAFF. In DNA form, the CDR3 reads TGTGCCAGCAACCAATACAGCCGGAACACTGAAGCTTTCTTT.

The gene calls are TRBV5-4 and TRBJ2-5; 11 positions match TRBD2. After removal of 4 bases from V and 0 bases from J, the junction contained 5 bases not matched to a gene. CDR3 length equals 16 residues. Germline CDR1 is SGHNT and CDR2 is YYREEE (reference sequence). The CDR3 spells CASSPGTSGNQETQYF. In DNA, the CDR3 is TGTGCCAGCAGCCCGGGGACTAGCGGCAACCAAGAGACCCAGTACTTC.

This chain uses TRBV5-6 with TRBJ2-1, with 7 bases identical to TRBD2. The V gene end was trimmed by 0 bases and the J gene end by 10 bases; junction bases not matched to a gene: 4. Germline V gene lookup returns CDR1 SGHDT and CDR2 YYEEEE. This CDR3 is built from 13 residues. Here the CDR3 reads CASSLALAVEQFF. The CDR3 region has the DNA TGTGCCAGCAGCTTGGCGCTAGCGGTAGAGCAGTTCTTC.

The rearrangement joins TRBV15 to TRBJ2-7; 10 bases align to TRBD2. This CDR3 spans 15 amino acids. The germline CDR1 and CDR2 sequences are LNHNV and YYDKDF (reference sequence). V lost 1 base to trimming and J lost 1 base; unmatched junction nucleotides: 1. For the CDR3, the DNA is TGTGCCACCAGCAGAGGACTAGCGGGTTCCTACGAGCAGTACTTC. It codes for CATSRGLAGSYEQYF.

The chain carries TRBV6-6 and TRBJ2-7; 7 bases align to TRBD1. V was clipped by 4 bases and J by 3 bases; unmatched bases: 9. CDR1 is MNHNY, CDR2 SVGAGI, per germline (reference sequence). There are 15 residues in the CDR3. CDR3 loop: CASSSPLWTGYEQYF. In DNA, the CDR3 is TGTGCCAGCAGTTCCCCCCTATGGACAGGCTACGAGCAGTACTTC.

Details on this clone: A junction end diverges from the germline sequence, so it may reflect a read error. The rearrangement joins TRBV25-1 to TRBJ1-1, with TRBD1 matching over 9 bases. Germline assignment: CDR1 MGHDK and CDR2 SYGVNS. The CDR3 spans 11 residues. The CDR3 loop reads CASSDRTGVIF. The CDR3, as DNA: TGTGCCAGCAGTGATAGGACAGGGGTTATCTTT.

This chain connects TRBV5-1 to TRBJ2-6, with D tentatively TRBD1 (5 bases). Trimming took off 0 bases at V and 2 bases at J, with 21 bases between the two ends. CDR1 SGHRS and CDR2 YFSETQ come from the germline V gene. The CDR3 has 20 residues. The CDR3 DNA sequence: TGCGCCAGCAGCTTGGGGACGGCCTCTCAGGGTCGCCCTGGGGCCAACGTCCTGACTTTC. Translating it yields CASSLGTASQGRPGANVLTF.

The chain combines TRBV6-5 with TRBJ2-7; D uncertain. CDR3 length: 14 amino acids. Germline loops: CDR1 MNHEY, CDR2 SVGAGI. Trimming removed 0 bases at V and 2 bases at J, with 8 bases between. CDR3 loop: CASSYSGQTYEQYF. The CDR3 DNA follows: TGTGCCAGCAGTTACTCGGGCCAGACCTACGAGCAGTACTTC.

The chain links TRBV6-1 to TRBJ1-1; D not certain. The CDR3 is made up of 15 amino acids. Trimming took 1 base from V and 5 from J, leaving 14 bases between them. Germline values: CDR1 MNHNS, CDR2 SASEGT. The CDR3 loop is CASSEGTEGRTEAFF. CDR3 nucleotide sequence: TGTGCCAGCAGTGAAGGGACGGAGGGTCGGACTGAAGCTTTCTTT.

This chain connects TRBV30 to TRBJ2-4; possibly TRBD2 for D (6 bases). CDR1 and CDR2 from the germline V gene are GTSNPN and SVGIG (reference sequence). V lost 3 bases to trimming and J lost 4 bases, with 13 bases between them. This CDR3 contains 14 residues. CDR3 region: CAWSVGSGKNIQYF. The CDR3 nucleotides are TGTGCCTGGAGCGTAGGTAGCGGAAAAAACATTCAGTACTTC.

This chain connects TRBV5-1 to TRBJ1-1; 8 bases are a match to TRBD1. V dropped 4 bases and J dropped 4; count of bases not matched to a gene: 9. CDR3 length: 15 amino acids. Germline V gene data show CDR1 as SGHRS and CDR2 as YFSETQ. CDR3 DNA: TGCGCCAGCAGCCCAGGAAACAGGGGGTTCACTGAAGCTTTCTTT. This sequence encodes CASSPGNRGFTEAFF.

About this clone itself: Distinct nucleotide sequences in the sample also encode this CDR3. The V and J genes are TRBV7-3 and TRBJ1-5; D is perhaps TRBD1 (5 bases). The CDR3 is 13 amino acids. The germline V gene has CDR1 SGHTA and CDR2 FQGTGA. V was trimmed by 3 bases and J by 4 bases, leaving 7 bases between them. Here the CDR3 reads CASSLGQNQPQHF. The CDR3 DNA sequence: TGTGCCAGCAGCTTGGGGCAGAATCAGCCCCAGCATTTT. Full variable domain (missing parts from reference TRBV7-3 and TRBJ1-5): GAGVSQTPSNKVTEKGKYVELRCDPISGHTALYWYRQSLGQGPEFLIYFQGTGAADDSGLPNDRFFAVRPEGSVSTLKIQRTERGDSAVYLCASSLGQNQPQHFGDGTRLSIL.

The chain recombines TRBV10-2 with TRBJ2-1; possible D gene TRBD2, 5 bases. There are 14 residues in the CDR3. CDR1 WSHSY and CDR2 SAAADI come from the germline V gene. The V gene lost 10 bases and the J gene lost 6 bases, with 19 bases spanning the gap. CDR3 sequence: CATTGNFRPNEQFF. As DNA, the CDR3 is TGCGCCACCACCGGGAACTTCCGACCCAATGAGCAGTTCTTC.

This chain connects TRBV5-4 to TRBJ2-1; 10 bases map to TRBD2. Germline CDR1 is SGHNT and CDR2 is YYREEE (reference sequence). This CDR3 has 15 residues. V shed 6 bases, J shed 7 bases, and the junction held 10 bases outside the gene matches. CDR3 sequence: CASTPGLADVNEQFF. CDR3 DNA: TGTGCCAGCACACCAGGACTAGCGGATGTTAATGAGCAGTTCTTC.

The chain recombines TRBV23-1 with TRBJ1-1; 7 bases fit TRBD1. TRBV23-1 is marked as an open reading frame, function uncertain. The CDR3 runs to 18 residues. V lost 4 bases and J lost 1; bases outside the gene matches: 15. CDR3 bases: TGCGCCAGCAGTCCCCAGGGACAGCCCGGCAGAGGGAACACTGAAGCTTTCTTT. Translation gives CASSPQGQPGRGNTEAFF.

The chain has TRBV6-5 and TRBJ1-2; D may be TRBD1 (5 bases). Germline loops: CDR1 MNHEY, CDR2 SVGAGI. Trimming took 0 bases from V and 5 from J, leaving 13 bases between them. The CDR3 sequence is 15 residues long. In DNA form, the CDR3 reads TGTGCCAGCAGTTACTCGATGTCAGGGTTGTATGGCTACACCTTC. Translating it yields CASSYSMSGLYGYTF.